These 20 T cell receptor beta chains came from one sample sequenced in a study of control samples from healthy donors and cancer patients. Clones were sequenced by immunoSEQ multiplex PCR, and TCRdb holds only the in-frame ones, with some missing. The sample shows approximately 160,000 clones, more than 85% of them seen only once. The sample consisted of blood. All receptors come from a woman aged 30 to 39 in good health.

This sequence joins TRBV27 and TRBJ1-1, with D unclear. V dropped 1 base and J dropped 4 bases, with 7 bases sitting between them. This CDR3 is built from 13 residues. Germline V gives CDR1 MNHEY, CDR2 SMNVEV (reference sequence). CDR3 sequence reads: CASSLFFGTEAFF. In DNA, the CDR3 is TGTGCCAGCAGTTTATTTTTCGGCACTGAAGCTTTCTTT.

Notes on this clone: One end of the junction is discordant with germline, which a read error may explain. The same CDR3 is also encoded by other DNA sequences in this sample. V and J are TRBV5-1 and TRBJ2-5, with a possible D match to TRBD1 (5 bases). The length of the CDR3 is 14 residues. Germline lookup yields CDR1 SGHRS and CDR2 YFSETQ. CDR3: CASSPRQYQETQYF. The CDR3 nucleotides read TGCGCCAGCAGCCCGAGACAGTACCAAGAAACCCAGTACTTC.

J is TRBJ1-5 and V is TRBV28; no clear D. V lost 3 bases and J lost 2, with 5 bases in between. Germline values: CDR1 MDHEN, CDR2 SYDVKM. The CDR3 consists of 13 residues. In DNA form, the CDR3 reads TGTGCCAGCAGTTTTGGGGGCAATCAGCCCCAGCATTTT. Protein sequence: CASSFGGNQPQHF. The full variable domain, with the rest looked up from reference TRBV28 and TRBJ1-5, is DVKVTQSSRYLVKRTGEKVFLECVQDMDHENMFWYRQDPGLGLRLIYFSYDVKMKEKGDIPEGYSVSREKKERFSLILESASTNQTSMYLCASSFGGNQPQHFGDGTRLSIL.

CDR3 coding DNA: TGTGCCAGCAGACGGGGGACGGCTAACACCGGGGAGCTGTTTTTT. This translates into CASRRGTANTGELFF. The J gene is TRBJ2-2, the V gene TRBV5-6; maybe TRBD2 (6 bases). Deletions cut 5 bases from V and 2 bases from J, with 13 bases between. CDR1 is SGHDT and CDR2 is YYEEEE in the germline V gene. The CDR3 length is 15 residues. Together with reference TRBV5-6 and TRBJ2-2, the CDR3 gives the full variable domain: DAGVTQSPTHLIKTRGQQVTLRCSPKSGHDTVSWYQQALGQGPQFIFQYYEEEERQRGNFPDRFSGHQFPNYSSELNVNALLLGDSALYLCASRRGTANTGELFFGEGSRLTVL.

This clone was seen a few times. V is TRBV4-3 and J is TRBJ1-4; 9 bases agree with TRBD1. The V and J ends lost 0 bases and 8 bases, in that order; junction bases with no gene match: 7. The CDR3 is made up of 16 amino acids. Germline V gene sequence: CDR1 LGHNA, CDR2 YSLEER. In nucleotides, the CDR3 is TGCGCCAGCAGCCAAGAGGGGGGGACAGGGAGCGAAAAACTGTTTTTT. As protein: CASSQEGGTGSEKLFF.

The chain is built from TRBV25-1 and TRBJ1-2; no firm D call. With 6 bases removed from V and 5 bases from J, the gap between germline ends came to 13 bases. Per germline, CDR1 MGHDK and CDR2 SYGVNS. This CDR3 region has 13 residues. The CDR3 sequence: CASSGGIQYGYTF. The CDR3 nucleotides read TGTGCCAGCAGCGGCGGGATTCAATATGGCTACACCTTC.

V gene TRBV25-1 combines with J gene TRBJ1-4, with D perhaps matching TRBD1 (5 bases). From germline, CDR1 is MGHDK and CDR2 SYGVNS. V was trimmed by 2 bases and J by 8 bases, leaving 12 bases between them. There are 14 residues in the CDR3. The CDR3 DNA reads TGTGCCAGCAGTGAAATCGGGGGTGGGGAAAAACTGTTTTTT. Translated: CASSEIGGGEKLFF.

The chain is built from TRBV6-2 or TRBV6-3 and TRBJ2-5; 8 nucleotides align to TRBD2. The ends lost 2 bases at V and 5 bases at J; junction bases unmatched: 10. The CDR3 length is 16 residues. Germline V CDR1 and CDR2: MNHEY, SVGEGT. The CDR3 sequence is CASSYVGAGVGETQYF. CDR3 nucleotides: TGTGCCAGCAGTTACGTGGGAGCGGGAGTAGGGGAGACCCAGTACTTC.

This clone has only one observation. This chain links TRBV5-1 with TRBJ1-4, with unresolved D. The CDR3 contains 14 residues. Per the germline V gene, CDR1 is SGHRS and CDR2 is YFSETQ. V was shortened by 4 bases and J by 3 bases, with 10 bases between the two germline ends. CDR3 in DNA: TGCGCCAGCAGCATCGGCCCGTCTAATGAAAAACTGTTTTTT. Its translation: CASSIGPSNEKLFF.

V and J are TRBV7-2 and TRBJ2-6, with D perhaps TRBD1 (5 bases). Trimming stripped 4 bases from V and 1 base from J, with 8 bases between. The CDR3 is made up of 15 amino acids. In germline, CDR1 is SGHTA, CDR2 FQGNSA. CDR3 in amino acids: CASSSDSSGANVLTF. CDR3 nucleotide sequence: TGTGCCAGCAGCTCCGACAGTTCTGGGGCCAACGTCCTGACTTTC.

The V gene is TRBV24-1, the J gene TRBJ1-5; unclear D gene. Germline CDR1 reads KGHDR; CDR2 reads SFDVKD. The V end lost 3 bases, the J end lost 0 bases, and 14 bases lay between the germline ends. The CDR3 is made up of 17 amino acids. CDR3 region: CATSDREARYSNQPQHF. For the CDR3, the DNA is TGTGCCACCAGTGATCGGGAGGCGCGATATAGCAATCAGCCCCAGCATTTT.

The chain is built from TRBV5-1 and TRBJ2-3; no clear D gene. Trimming shortened V by 0 bases and J by 2 bases, and 13 bases separated the two germline ends. The length of the CDR3 is 16 residues. Germline V gives CDR1 SGHRS, CDR2 YFSETQ. The CDR3 DNA sequence: TGCGCCAGCAGCTTGGTCGTGAGTGAGAACACAGATACGCAGTATTTT. This gives the protein CASSLVVSENTDTQYF.

J is TRBJ2-1 and V is TRBV24-1, with TRBD2 matching 13 bases. Losses at the gene ends were 4 bases for V and 9 bases for J; bases not matched to a gene: 8. Germline values: CDR1 KGHDR, CDR2 SFDVKD. CDR3 length: 16 residues. The CDR3 region has the DNA TGTGCCACCAGTGAATATCGGACTAGCGGGAGAAGTGAGCAGTTCTTC. It encodes CATSEYRTSGRSEQFF.

As to this clone: Other DNA sequences in the same sample also yield this CDR3. The CDR3 sequence: CASSQDIPSNRRSNNGYTF. CDR3 nucleotide sequence: TGCGCCAGCAGCCAAGATATCCCTTCCAACAGGCGGTCGAATAATGGCTACACCTTC. J is TRBJ1-2 and V is TRBV4-1; D is possibly TRBD1 (5 bases). The CDR3 runs 19 residues. Germline CDR1 reads MGHRA; CDR2 reads YSYEKL. Trimming shortened V by 0 bases and J by 6 bases, and 26 bases separated the two germline ends.

There are a few counts of this clone. The genes are TRBV4-3 and TRBJ2-2; D uncertain. Trimming took off 3 bases at V and 2 bases at J, with 16 bases between the two ends. This CDR3 region has 17 residues. Germline lookup yields CDR1 LGHNA and CDR2 YSLEER. The CDR3 loop is CASSQNDWRSNTGELFF. The CDR3 bases are TGCGCCAGCAGCCAGAACGACTGGCGGAGCAACACCGGGGAGCTGTTTTTT.

The chain links TRBV19 to TRBJ2-2; D is perhaps TRBD2 (5 bases). Trimming removed 1 base at V and 3 bases at J, with 6 bases between. The CDR3 length is 14 residues. Germline CDR1 LNHDA, CDR2 SQIVND (reference sequence). The CDR3 DNA reads as TGTGCCAGTAGTATAGGGGAGTACACCGGGGAGCTGTTTTTT. Its protein product is CASSIGEYTGELFF.

This chain links TRBV11-1 with TRBJ2-1; D gene unclear. The CDR3 contains 14 residues. The germline V and J ends were trimmed by 5 bases and 0 bases, with 8 bases remaining between them. Germline V gives CDR1 SGHAT, CDR2 FQDESV (reference sequence). The CDR3 nucleotides read TGTGCCAGCAGCCGCTCAAGCTCCTACAATGAGCAGTTCTTC. Protein sequence: CASSRSSSYNEQFF.

The rearrangement joins TRBV24-1 to TRBJ1-6; 7 nucleotides agree with TRBD1. The CDR3 extends over 17 amino acids. Germline trimming cut 0 bases from V and 7 bases from J; bases unmatched to any gene: 8. The germline CDR1 and CDR2 sequences are KGHDR and SFDVKD. The CDR3 sequence is CATSDLPGQLPNSPLHF. In DNA form, the CDR3 reads TGTGCCACCAGTGATTTGCCGGGACAGCTACCCAATTCACCCCTCCACTTT.

The V call is TRBV29-1, the J call TRBJ2-7; D gene uncertain. There are 13 residues in the CDR3. V lost 3 bases and J lost 4, with 13 bases in between. CDR1 is SQVTM and CDR2 is ANQGSEA in the germline V gene. In DNA, the CDR3 is TGCAGCGTTGAGAACGAGTCTGGGTACGAGCAGTACTTC. Translated: CSVENESGYEQYF.

This chain joins TRBV7-6 and TRBJ2-5, with TRBD2 matching over 15 bases. This CDR3 comprises 17 residues. Germline CDR1 reads SGHVS; CDR2 reads FNYEAQ. Trimming took 6 bases from V and 5 from J; bases not matched to a gene: 10. This CDR3 reads CASRRTSGRADGETQYF. CDR3 bases: TGTGCCAGCAGACGGACTAGCGGGAGGGCCGACGGGGAGACCCAGTACTTC.